A selection of T cell receptor beta chains follows, all from one sample in a study of neurological immune-mediated disorders. TCRdb analysed the 5' RACE reads with MiXCR anew, one entry per CDR3 protein. The sample shows approximately 89,000 distinct CDR3 sequences, around 4.5% of them seen only once. Sequenced sample: PBMCs. Receptor source: a woman aged 55 to 70 with multiple sclerosis. Each CDR3 is given with its conserved first and last residue. The D gene is left open where the match is weak. The listing skips clone size in some rows; elsewhere it reads once, few, many or a size class.

v_call: TRBV2; d_call: NA; j_call: TRBJ1-2; clone_size: many; cdr3_nt: TGTGCCGGAGACAGTCATGGCTACACCTTC; cdr3_aa: CAGDSHGYTF
v_call: TRBV5-1; d_call: TRBD1; j_call: TRBJ2-2; clone_size: many; cdr3_nt: TGCGCCAGCAGCTCCACCCCAGGGGGCATCGGGGAGCTGTTTTTT; cdr3_aa: CASSSTPGGIGELFF
v_call: TRBV6-5; d_call: NA; j_call: TRBJ1-1; clone_size: many; cdr3_nt: TGTGCCAGCAGCTCCTGGGTGGGCACTGAAGCTTTCTTT; cdr3_aa: CASSSWVGTEAFF
v_call: TRBV5-1; d_call: NA; j_call: TRBJ1-1; clone_size: many; cdr3_nt: TGCGCCAGCAGCCCTTCACAGAACACTGAAGCTTTCTTT; cdr3_aa: CASSPSQNTEAFF
v_call: TRBV29-1; d_call: TRBD1; j_call: TRBJ2-1; clone_size: NA; cdr3_nt: TGTAGCGTTGAAGGGACAGGGGGCGACTACAATGAGCAGTTCTTC; cdr3_aa: CSVEGTGGDYNEQFF
v_call: TRBV9; d_call: TRBD1; j_call: TRBJ1-2; clone_size: many; cdr3_nt: TGTGCCAGCAGCGTGACAGGGGACTATGGCTACACCTTC; cdr3_aa: CASSVTGDYGYTF
v_call: TRBV5-1; d_call: NA; j_call: TRBJ2-5; clone_size: many; cdr3_nt: TGCGCCAGCAGCTTGGACCCTGACAAAAGGGAGACCCAGTACTTC; cdr3_aa: CASSLDPDKRETQYF
v_call: TRBV3-1; d_call: TRBD1; j_call: TRBJ2-2; clone_size: many; cdr3_nt: TGTGCCAGCAGCCAAGTCGGGACAGGGAAGACCGGGGAGCTGTTTTTT; cdr3_aa: CASSQVGTGKTGELFF
v_call: TRBV6-5; d_call: TRBD1; j_call: TRBJ2-7; clone_size: many; cdr3_nt: TGTGCCAGCAGTTACCCCAACGGACAGGGCTTCTACGAGCAGTACTTC; cdr3_aa: CASSYPNGQGFYEQYF
v_call: TRBV5-1; d_call: NA; j_call: TRBJ2-1; clone_size: many; cdr3_nt: TGCGCCAGCAGCCCCACAGGGTTTGATGAGCAGTTCTTC; cdr3_aa: CASSPTGFDEQFF
v_call: TRBV7-9; d_call: TRBD1; j_call: TRBJ2-7; clone_size: many; cdr3_nt: TGTGCCAGCAGCAAGATCGGGACAGGGGTCTACGAGCAGTACTTC; cdr3_aa: CASSKIGTGVYEQYF
v_call: TRBV6-5; d_call: TRBD1; j_call: TRBJ1-1; clone_size: many; cdr3_nt: TGTGCCAGCAGACGACAAACAGGGGCGGGCGATACTGAAGCTTTCTTT; cdr3_aa: CASRRQTGAGDTEAFF
v_call: TRBV5-1; d_call: NA; j_call: TRBJ2-1; clone_size: many; cdr3_nt: TGCGCCAGCAGCTTGGAGGGTGTTTCCTACAATGAGCAGTTCTTC; cdr3_aa: CASSLEGVSYNEQFF
v_call: TRBV29-1; d_call: TRBD1; j_call: TRBJ2-7; clone_size: many; cdr3_nt: TGCAGCGTTGTGGGACAGGGGGGACCCTACGAGCAGTACTTC; cdr3_aa: CSVVGQGGPYEQYF
v_call: TRBV2; d_call: NA; j_call: TRBJ1-5; clone_size: many; cdr3_nt: TGTGCCAGCGGTCGAGAGGGCGTGGGGCCCCAGCATTTT; cdr3_aa: CASGREGVGPQHF
v_call: TRBV7-9; d_call: TRBD2; j_call: TRBJ2-3; clone_size: many; cdr3_nt: TGTGCCAGCCTAAGCGGGGGAAGCACAGATACGCAGTATTTT; cdr3_aa: CASLSGGSTDTQYF
v_call: TRBV20-1; d_call: TRBD1; j_call: TRBJ1-6; clone_size: NA; cdr3_nt: TGCAGTGCTATCCGACAGGGGGAGGTCGGTTCACCCCTCCACTTT; cdr3_aa: CSAIRQGEVGSPLHF
v_call: TRBV5-1; d_call: TRBD2; j_call: TRBJ2-2; clone_size: many; cdr3_nt: TGCGCCAGCAGCGAAGCGGGGGAGAACACCGGGGAGCTGTTTTTT; cdr3_aa: CASSEAGENTGELFF
v_call: TRBV12-3/TRBV12-4; d_call: TRBD1; j_call: TRBJ1-6; clone_size: many; cdr3_nt: TGTGCCAGCAGCCCCCCGGACAGGGACAATTCACCCCTCCACTTT; cdr3_aa: CASSPPDRDNSPLHF